The 16 T cell receptor beta chains below come from one sample, sequenced in a study of T-cell memory formation after mild COVID-19. TCRdb ran MiXCR on the 5' RACE reads and lists one entry per CDR3 protein. The table has around 250,000 distinct CDR3 sequences, approximately 10% seen once. Sequences were obtained from PBMCs or a T cell subset sorted from them (not recorded which). These receptors came from a man younger than 35 who had mild COVID-19 (a few samples of this study predate the infection). Cell type and time point are not known.

The chain joins TRBV29-1 to TRBJ1-6; D possibly corresponds to TRBD1 (5 bases). The germline CDR1 and CDR2 sequences are SQVTM and ANQGSEA. This CDR3 contains 11 residues. DNA for the CDR3: TGCGGAGTGACAGATAATTCACCCCTCCACTTT. This encodes CGVTDNSPLHF.

The V call is TRBV20-1, the J call TRBJ1-2; TRBD1 is a possible D gene (6 bases). This CDR3 has 13 residues. Per the germline V gene, CDR1 is DFQATT and CDR2 is SNEGSKA (reference sequence). CDR3: CSQPSPRGYGYTF. In DNA, the CDR3 is TGCAGCCAACCGTCTCCCAGGGGCTATGGCTACACCTTC.

This clonotype was observed at least ten times. V and J are TRBV5-1 and TRBJ2-1, with 7 bases aligning to TRBD1. CDR1 and CDR2 (germline): SGHRS, YFSETQ. This CDR3 is built from 16 residues. The ends lost 0 bases at V and 7 bases at J; junction bases unmatched: 10. The DNA of the CDR3 is TGCGCCAGCAGCTTGGCCGAGGGACAGTTAGGGAATGAGCAGTTCTTC. Its translation: CASSLAEGQLGNEQFF.

This clonotype was observed a few times. The chain combines TRBV7-2 with TRBJ2-7; 7 nucleotides line up with TRBD1. The CDR3 extends over 12 amino acids. V trimming: 5 bases; J trimming: 6 bases; junction bases outside the gene matches: 4. From germline, CDR1 is SGHTA and CDR2 FQGNSA. The CDR3 loop is CASSARQGEQYV. Written as DNA, the CDR3 is TGTGCCAGCAGCGCCCGACAGGGCGAGCAGTACGTC.

V gene TRBV5-1 combines with J gene TRBJ2-7, with TRBD2 matching 9 bases. The V gene end was trimmed by 2 bases and the J gene end by 0 bases; junction bases not matched to a gene: 3. The CDR3 is 15 residues long. CDR1 SGHRS and CDR2 YFSETQ come from the germline V gene. The CDR3 nucleotides read TGCGCCAGCAGCTTCCTAGCGGGGAGCTCCTACGAGCAGTACTTC. Protein product: CASSFLAGSSYEQYF.

In its sample, this clonotype was seen a few times. The chain combines TRBV10-3 with TRBJ1-1; D is possibly TRBD1 (5 bases). The CDR3 extends over 11 amino acids. CDR1 and CDR2 (germline): ENHRY, SYGVKD. V lost 7 bases to trimming and J lost 3 bases, with 6 bases between them. This CDR3 is CAIKGDTEAFF. For the CDR3, the DNA is TGTGCCATCAAAGGGGACACTGAAGCTTTCTTT.

This clonotype was picked up a small number of times. The genes are TRBV7-8 and TRBJ1-5; D is possibly TRBD1 (5 bases). The CDR3 is made up of 12 amino acids. V lost 6 bases to trimming and J lost 8 bases, with 11 bases between them. CDR1 is SGHVS and CDR2 is FQNEAQ in the germline V gene. The CDR3 DNA follows: TGTGCCAGCAGGCGGGGCACGGAGCCCCAGCATTTT. It specifies CASRRGTEPQHF.

The V gene is TRBV7-3, the J gene TRBJ2-2; 11 bases align to TRBD2. This CDR3 spans 20 amino acids. CDR1 and CDR2 (germline): SGHTA, FQGTGA. V lost 1 base and J lost 0; bases outside the gene matches: 10. The CDR3 here is CASSLNILLAGGTNTGELFF. The CDR3 DNA sequence: TGTGCCAGCAGCTTAAATATACTTCTAGCGGGGGGAACGAACACCGGGGAGCTGTTTTTT.

The J gene is TRBJ2-7, the V gene TRBV27; possibly TRBD1 for D (6 bases). The germline V and J ends were trimmed by 5 bases and 6 bases, with 17 bases remaining between them. The CDR3 sequence is 14 residues long. Germline V gene lookup returns CDR1 MNHEY and CDR2 SMNVEV (reference sequence). The CDR3 region is CASSPGTGLGEQYF. CDR3 bases: TGTGCCAGCAGTCCAGGAACAGGGTTGGGCGAGCAGTACTTC.

This chain joins TRBV24-1 and TRBJ2-5, with D unclear. Trimming removed 3 bases from V and 1 base from J, with 5 bases in between. The CDR3 runs 13 residues. Germline assignment: CDR1 KGHDR and CDR2 SFDVKD. CDR3 sequence (DNA): TGTGCCACCAGTGATGGGGTCCAAGAGACCCAGTACTTC. It specifies CATSDGVQETQYF.

The chain joins TRBV27 to TRBJ1-6; D is unclear. With 3 bases removed from V and 8 bases from J, the gap between germline ends came to 14 bases. Germline V gene lookup returns CDR1 MNHEY and CDR2 SMNVEV (reference sequence). The CDR3 sequence is 15 residues long. The CDR3 loop is CASSLLGVNYSPLHF. CDR3 DNA: TGTGCCAGCAGTTTGCTCGGGGTGAACTATTCACCCCTCCACTTT.

This clonotype was found many times. CDR3 sequence (DNA): TGTGCCAGCAGCCCCGGGACTAGGAGTGAGCAGTTCTTC. This codes for CASSPGTRSEQFF. The rearrangement joins TRBV7-3 to TRBJ2-1; TRBD2 agrees at 8 bases. The germline V gene has CDR1 SGHTA and CDR2 FQGTGA. V lost 5 bases and J lost 9; bases outside the gene matches: 6. This CDR3 spans 13 amino acids.

V and J are TRBV7-2 and TRBJ1-6, with 9 nucleotides matching TRBD1. Germline assignment: CDR1 SGHTA and CDR2 FQGNSA. This CDR3 has 16 residues. Unmatched junction bases numbered 9, after V lost 3 bases and J lost 9 bases. DNA of the CDR3: TGTGCCAGCAGCTTTAGCCCGGGACAGGGTACTTCACCCCTCCACTTT. Protein product: CASSFSPGQGTSPLHF.

This clonotype came up many times. The chain carries TRBV4-3 and TRBJ1-6; D is perhaps TRBD1 (5 bases). Deletions cut 3 bases from V and 6 bases from J, with 12 bases between. This CDR3 region has 15 residues. CDR1 and CDR2 (germline): LGHNA, YSLEER. CDR3 amino acids: CASSHGDSFNSPLHF. CDR3 coding DNA: TGCGCCAGCAGCCATGGAGACAGTTTTAATTCACCCCTCCACTTT.

This clonotype was recorded at least ten times. The chain carries TRBV2 and TRBJ1-6; no reliable D call. V lost 4 bases and J 6 bases, leaving 1 base between the germline ends. Germline CDR1 reads SNHLY; CDR2 reads FYNNEI. The CDR3 has 11 amino acids. The CDR3 DNA reads TGTGCCAGCAGTGGTAATTCACCCCTCCACTTT. Translation: CASSGNSPLHF.

Only a few counts were recorded for this clonotype. The chain is built from TRBV7-9 and TRBJ2-1; TRBD1 matches 9 bases. Per germline, CDR1 SEHNR and CDR2 FQNEAQ (reference sequence). The CDR3 sequence is 14 residues long. V was pared by 7 bases and J by 4 bases, with 5 bases of the junction left unmatched. CDR3 sequence (DNA): TGTGCCAGCACCTTTGGGACAGGGTACAATGAGCAGTTCTTC. Translated, it gives CASTFGTGYNEQFF.